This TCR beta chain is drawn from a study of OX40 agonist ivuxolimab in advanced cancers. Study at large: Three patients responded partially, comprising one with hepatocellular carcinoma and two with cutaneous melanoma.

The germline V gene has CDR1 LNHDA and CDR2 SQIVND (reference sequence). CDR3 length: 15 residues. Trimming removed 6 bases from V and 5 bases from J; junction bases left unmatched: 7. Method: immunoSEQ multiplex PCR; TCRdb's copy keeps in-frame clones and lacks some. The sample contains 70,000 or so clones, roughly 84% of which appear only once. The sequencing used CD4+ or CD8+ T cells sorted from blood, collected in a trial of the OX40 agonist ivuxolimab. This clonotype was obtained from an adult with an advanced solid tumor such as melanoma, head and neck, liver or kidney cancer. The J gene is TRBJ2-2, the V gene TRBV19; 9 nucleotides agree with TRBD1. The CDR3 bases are TGTGCCAGTAGATGGGGACAGGGCTCGACCGGGGAGCTGTTTTTT. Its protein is CASRWGQGSTGELFF.